What follows describes a single TCR beta chain. TCRdb re-called the 5' RACE reads and shows each CDR3 protein once, DNA omitted. Its listing shows 200,000 to 300,000 distinct CDR3 sequences. The data were obtained in a study of T cells expressing NK-cell markers. The germline V gene encodes CDR1 MGHRA and CDR2 YSYEKL. The CDR3 runs to 15 residues. Sequencing was done on a sample of blood T cells: a sorted CD56 or NKG2C T cell subset, CD4+ or CD8+ T cells, or bulk PBMC T cells (not recorded which). The chain joins TRBV4-1 to TRBJ2-2; TCRdb names TRBD1, which stays unverified in the absence of DNA. The origin of this receptor is a young man in good health. The CDR3 sequence: CASSPLQQVTGELFF.